These 17 T cell receptor beta chains share one sample of origin, sequenced in a study of cytomegalovirus exposure and HLA in healthy donors. Sequencing was performed with immunoSEQ multiplex PCR; in TCRdb, only in-frame clones are kept and a portion is missing. The sample holds roughly 130,000 clones, approximately 87% seen once. Sequenced input: PBMCs. The receptors were sampled from a man between 18 and 35 years old in good health and CMV-seronegative.

This rearrangement joins TRBV7-2 to TRBJ2-1; possibly TRBD1 for D (6 bases). Germline V gene sequence: CDR1 SGHTA, CDR2 FQGNSA. Trimming shortened V by 1 base and J by 2 bases, and 12 bases separated the two germline ends. This CDR3 comprises 16 residues. The CDR3 DNA sequence: TGTGCCAGCAGCTTAGTTGCGGACAGAGCCTACAATGAGCAGTTCTTC. Translated, it gives CASSLVADRAYNEQFF.

This clone appeared a single time. This chain connects TRBV5-8 to TRBJ1-2; 7 bases are a match to TRBD1. This CDR3 comprises 15 residues. The V gene end was trimmed by 4 bases and the J gene end by 3 bases; junction bases not matched to a gene: 9. CDR1 SGHTS and CDR2 YDEGEE come from the germline V gene. The CDR3 DNA follows: TGTGCCAGCAGCATATACACCGACAGGGACTATGGCTACACCTTC. The encoded protein is CASSIYTDRDYGYTF.

The J gene is TRBJ2-3, the V gene TRBV6-5; 9 nucleotides line up with TRBD1. V was pared by 9 bases and J by 4 bases, with 11 bases of the junction left unmatched. Germline lookup yields CDR1 MNHEY and CDR2 SVGAGI. CDR3 length equals 15 residues. This CDR3 is CASKEGQGLADTQYF. CDR3 nucleotide sequence: TGTGCCAGTAAAGAGGGACAGGGCTTGGCAGATACGCAGTATTTT.

CDR3 coding DNA: TGTGCCAGCCGAACTACGGGACAGGGCGAAAAAATTTATGGCTACACCTTC. Amino acid sequence: CASRTTGQGEKIYGYTF. J is TRBJ1-2 and V is TRBV5-6, with 9 bases aligning to TRBD1. V dropped 7 bases and J dropped 5; count of bases not matched to a gene: 18. The CDR3 is made up of 17 amino acids. CDR1 is SGHDT, CDR2 YYEEEE, per germline.

The table lists this clone with a count of one. The chain couples TRBV6-5 to TRBJ2-2, with D possibly matching TRBD1 (6 bases). The V and J ends lost 5 bases and 3 bases respectively, with 13 bases between them. The germline V gene encodes CDR1 MNHEY and CDR2 SVGAGI. The CDR3 length is 15 residues. CDR3 protein: CASSPTDSYTGELFF. As DNA, the CDR3 is TGTGCCAGCAGTCCGACGGACAGCTACACCGGGGAGCTGTTTTTT.

The chain is built from TRBV11-2 and TRBJ2-1, with TRBD2 matching over 11 bases. CDR1 and CDR2 (germline): SGHAT, FQNNGV. This CDR3 spans 15 amino acids. The ends lost 1 base at V and 9 bases at J; junction bases unmatched: 5. The CDR3: CASSLVLAGVGEQFF. The CDR3 region has the DNA TGTGCCAGCAGCTTAGTACTAGCGGGAGTGGGTGAGCAGTTCTTC.

The chain uses TRBV6-5 and TRBJ1-5; tentative D call: TRBD1 (5 bases). V was cut by 5 bases and J by 0 bases, with 8 bases left in between. CDR3 length equals 14 residues. Germline assignment: CDR1 MNHEY and CDR2 SVGAGI. Here the CDR3 DNA reads TGTGCCAGCAGTAACAGGTATAGCAATCAGCCCCAGCATTTT. Encoded protein: CASSNRYSNQPQHF.

This chain connects TRBV19 to TRBJ1-4; TRBD1 might be the D (6 bases). The V and J ends lost 2 bases and 0 bases respectively, with 19 bases between them. The CDR3 spans 19 residues. CDR1 LNHDA and CDR2 SQIVND come from the germline V gene (reference sequence). The CDR3 sequence is CASSIQQGQLGTTNEKLFF. The CDR3, as DNA: TGTGCCAGTAGTATACAGCAAGGACAGTTGGGGACAACTAATGAAAAACTGTTTTTT.

V and J are TRBV25-1 and TRBJ1-1; perhaps TRBD1 as D (6 bases). The CDR3 extends over 18 amino acids. Germline V lookup: CDR1 MGHDK, CDR2 SYGVNS. V shed 3 bases and J shed 3 bases, with 23 bases lying between them. The CDR3 loop reads CASSDPRQQEGEHTEAFF. The CDR3 DNA reads as TGTGCCAGCAGTGACCCTAGACAGCAAGAGGGGGAGCACACTGAAGCTTTCTTT.

This rearrangement joins TRBV7-2 to TRBJ2-4; 12 bases line up with TRBD2. Germline V gene sequence: CDR1 SGHTA, CDR2 FQGNSA. The CDR3 has 19 amino acids. The V and J ends lost 5 bases and 1 base, in that order; junction bases with no gene match: 12. The CDR3 DNA sequence: TGTGCCAGCAGCCCCGGTACTAGCGGGGGGTTTAAGGCCAAAAACATTCAGTACTTC. Encoded protein: CASSPGTSGGFKAKNIQYF.

The V gene is TRBV4-2, the J gene TRBJ2-3; 8 bases agree with TRBD1. Trimming removed 4 bases from V and 2 bases from J; junction bases left unmatched: 5. The CDR3 contains 15 residues. Looked up from germline, CDR1 is LGHNA and CDR2 is YNFKEQ. The CDR3 DNA follows: TGTGCCAGCAGCCCCGACAGGGGCTACACAGATACGCAGTATTTT. Amino acids: CASSPDRGYTDTQYF.

This rearrangement joins TRBV15 to TRBJ2-1, with D unresolved. Germline V gene data show CDR1 as LNHNV and CDR2 as YYDKDF (reference sequence). V was cut by 0 bases and J by 1 base, with 7 bases left in between. The CDR3 runs 15 residues. The CDR3: CATSRDPRSYNEQFF. CDR3 bases: TGTGCCACCAGCAGAGATCCGAGATCCTACAATGAGCAGTTCTTC.

Here the CDR3 reads CASSLSSRSGQTYNEQFF. The DNA for the CDR3 is TGCGCCAGCAGCTTGAGCTCACGGTCGGGACAGACGTACAATGAGCAGTTCTTC. The rearrangement uses TRBV5-1 and TRBJ2-1, with 7 bases matching TRBD1. Germline V gene sequence: CDR1 SGHRS, CDR2 YFSETQ. This CDR3 comprises 18 residues. The V segment lost 1 base and the J segment 4 bases; nucleotides outside the gene matches: 14.

This clone was picked up one time. V and J are TRBV6-5 and TRBJ2-7; 9 positions match TRBD1. This CDR3 is built from 15 residues. Germline CDR1 reads MNHEY; CDR2 reads SVGAGI. With V trimmed by 6 bases and J by 2 bases, 8 bases remained unmatched. The CDR3 DNA sequence: TGTGCCAGCAGGGTAACCGGGACAGGGACCTACGAGCAGTACTTC. Protein product: CASRVTGTGTYEQYF.

This chain connects TRBV2 to TRBJ1-2, with D maybe TRBD1 (5 bases). V lost 3 bases and J lost 5, with 13 bases in between. This CDR3 spans 14 amino acids. CDR1 SNHLY and CDR2 FYNNEI come from the germline V gene. The CDR3 region is CASSEVEGKYGYTF. For the CDR3, the DNA is TGTGCCAGCAGTGAGGTGGAGGGGAAGTATGGCTACACCTTC.

The V call is TRBV6-1, the J call TRBJ2-7; TRBD2 matches 7 bases. This CDR3 spans 14 amino acids. V lost 7 bases, J lost 4 bases, and 10 bases stayed unmatched. The V gene's germline CDR1 is MNHNS and CDR2 SASEGT. The DNA for the CDR3 is TGTGCCAGCATGGGAAAAGCGGGGCGTTACGAGCAGTACTTC. Amino acids: CASMGKAGRYEQYF.

The chain is built from TRBV27 and TRBJ1-1; 7 nucleotides line up with TRBD1. This CDR3 has 14 residues. Germline values: CDR1 MNHEY, CDR2 SMNVEV (reference sequence). J lost 4 bases, V lost 2 bases, and 4 bases had no gene match. In nucleotides, the CDR3 is TGTGCCAGCAGTTTAGGGTCAGGGGGCACTGAAGCTTTCTTT. Residues: CASSLGSGGTEAFF.